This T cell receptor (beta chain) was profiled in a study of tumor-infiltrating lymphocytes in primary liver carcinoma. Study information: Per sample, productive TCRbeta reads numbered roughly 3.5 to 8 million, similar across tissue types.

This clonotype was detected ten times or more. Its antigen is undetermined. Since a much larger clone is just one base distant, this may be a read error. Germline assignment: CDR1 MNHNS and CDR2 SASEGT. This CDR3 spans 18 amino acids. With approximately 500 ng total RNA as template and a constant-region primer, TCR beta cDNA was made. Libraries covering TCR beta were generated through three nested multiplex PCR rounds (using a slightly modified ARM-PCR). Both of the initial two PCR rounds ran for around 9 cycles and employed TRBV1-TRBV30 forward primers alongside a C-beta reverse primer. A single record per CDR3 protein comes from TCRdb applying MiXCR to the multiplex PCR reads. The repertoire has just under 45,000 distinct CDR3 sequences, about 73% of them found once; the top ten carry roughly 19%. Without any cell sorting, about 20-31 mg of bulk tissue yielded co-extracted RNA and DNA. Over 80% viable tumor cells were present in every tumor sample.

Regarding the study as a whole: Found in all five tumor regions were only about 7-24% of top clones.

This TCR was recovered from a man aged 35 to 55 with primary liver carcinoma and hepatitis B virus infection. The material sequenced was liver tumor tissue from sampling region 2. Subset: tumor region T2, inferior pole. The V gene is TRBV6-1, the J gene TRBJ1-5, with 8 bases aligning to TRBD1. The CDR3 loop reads CASSPTGGRGKVNQPLHF. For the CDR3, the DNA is TGTGCCAGCAGCCCAACAGGGGGACGGGGGAAAGTTAATCAGCCCCTGCATTTT.